This TCR beta chain was recovered during a study of OX40 agonist ivuxolimab in advanced cancers. About the study as a whole: The costimulatory receptor OX40 (CD134) was targeted by ivuxolimab, a fully human IgG2 agonistic monoclonal antibody. Intravenous ivuxolimab was administered to patients every 2 weeks at six dose levels: 0.01, 0.1, 0.3, 1.5, 3 and 10 mg/kg. Of the 50 or so patients in dose escalation, about 20 had hepatocellular carcinoma, about 15 had melanoma, 9 had renal cell carcinoma and 9 had head and neck cancer. In the dose-escalation cohort, 82.7% of patients were male, and the mean age was approximately 60 years, with a range of 23 to 79. Prior anti-PD-1, anti-PD-L1 or anti-CTLA-4 therapy was permitted, and approximately 42% of dose-escalation patients had received checkpoint inhibitors. Three dose-escalation patients achieved partial responses, one with hepatocellular carcinoma and two with cutaneous melanoma. Peripheral TCRbeta sequencing was intended to test whether TCR sequence diversity was altered and clonal T-cell expansion was caused by ivuxolimab. The paper covers the monotherapy dose-escalation part of the phase I ivuxolimab trial, which included N of about 50 patients.

As to this clone: It lacks a known antigen. No clone much larger than this one lies a single base away; base qualities are absent.

Genomic DNA was extracted from sorted cells for sequencing of the TCRbeta CDR3 region. TCRbeta CDR3 regions were sequenced using the immunoSEQ Assay. TCRdb holds this immuneACCESS table with in-frame rearrangements only. Some clones are missing; in checked studies, unresolved V genes explain under half, and the rest has no known cause. Present in this sample are about 82,000 clones, approximately 87% of which were seen just once. The top ten constitute approximately 0.9% of the sample. The germline V gene gives CDR1 as SGHVS and CDR2 as FQNEAQ. V is reduced by 7 bases and J by 4 bases, leaving a spacing of 16 bases between them. The CDR3 runs 14 amino acids, cysteine and phenylalanine included. Left in the record is the CDR3 DNA by itself, 42 bases read in frame from the first base. Patients with autoimmune disease history or receiving systemic immunosuppression were excluded from the trial. Peripheral blood for TCR sequencing was drawn from every dose cohort at baseline, at cycle 4 day 1 and at cycle 7 day 1. Samples came from an open-label, multicenter, first-in-human phase I dose-escalation trial of ivuxolimab. Adults with locally advanced or metastatic melanoma, renal cell, hepatocellular, or head and neck squamous cell carcinoma were enrolled in the trial. Before TCR sequencing, CD4+ and CD8+ T cells were separately sorted from peripheral blood.

Study-level results and caveats: At doses of 0.1 to 3.0 mg/kg, clonal expansion of both CD4+ and CD8+ T cells in blood was seen between baseline and week 6. The antigen specificity of the clonally expanded peripheral T cells was not determined. Low levels of normalized T-cell clonal expansion were also seen in some nonresponding patients. On average, CD8+ T cells showed more expanded clones than CD4+ T cells after ivuxolimab. In partial responders in the 0.1-3.0 mg/kg groups, normalized peripheral clonal expansion was found to be among the lowest, especially among CD8+ T cells.

Sequences were derived from CD4+ or CD8+ T cells sorted from blood, sampled in a trial of the OX40 agonist ivuxolimab. The clonotype comes from an adult with an advanced solid tumor such as melanoma, head and neck, liver or kidney cancer. The chain uses TRBV7-8 and TRBJ1-1, with a tentative D gene TRBD1 over 5 matching bases. The CDR3 reads as follows: CASKQGELTTEAFF. The DNA is as follows: TGTGCCAGCAAACAAGGGGAACTCACCACTGAAGCTTTCTTT.